This T cell receptor beta chain came from a study of T cell responses to AZD1222 COVID-19 vaccine. TCRdb's copy holds only in-frame clones and misses some; the assay was immunoSEQ multiplex PCR. The table has approximately 120,000 clones, 70% to 90% seen once. Study results and caveats: Once two AZD1222 doses were given, Spike-specific TCR breadth and depth went up. Among the donors, most were white British and more were female, and clonal diversity was possibly underestimated. Epitopes outside B.1.351 and B.1.1.7 mutated regions reportedly drew nearly half of spike TCRs.

Notes on this clone: The antigen remains unidentified.

The CDR3 contains 13 residues. Trimming cost V 2 bases and J 5 bases, with 9 bases left between them. The receptor comes from an adult who received the AZD1222 COVID-19 vaccine. Sequences were derived from peripheral blood, sampled 28 days after the second AZD1222 dose. The chain combines TRBV12-3 or TRBV12-4 with TRBJ1-2; no definite D call. For the CDR3, the DNA is TGTGCCAGCAGTTTACACGGCACATATGGCTACACCTTC. Its protein product is CASSLHGTYGYTF.